The rows below give T cell receptor beta chains drawn from one sample of a study of human T cells and chemical hapten exposure. TCRdb analysed the RACE reads with MiXCR anew, one entry per CDR3 protein. The profile shows about 380,000 distinct CDR3 sequences, roughly 5% of them singletons. The specimen comprised whole blood, sampled in connection with sensitization to the hapten diphenylcyclopropenone (DPC). The receptors derive from a woman between 45 and 60 years old with alopecia areata. Some clones in this sample may be carry-over from other donors' samples. The CDR3 runs from the conserved cysteine through the conserved F or W. The order of the fields is V gene, clone size, J gene, D gene, CDR3 protein, CDR3 DNA. A D gene is named only where the DNA matches it firmly. Not every row has a clone size; where given, it reads once, few, many or a size class.

>TRBV7-2|many|TRBJ1-1|.
CASSLAATVNTEAFF
TGTGCCAGCAGCTTAGCGGCCACAGTCAACACTGAAGCTTTCTTT
>TRBV20-1|few|TRBJ2-7|TRBD2
CSARYGGGQYEQYF
TGCAGTGCTAGGTACGGGGGGGGCCAGTACGAGCAGTACTTC
>TRBV6-1|few|TRBJ1-4|TRBD1
CASGKGQRREKLFF
TGTGCCAGCGGTAAGGGACAGCGCCGGGAAAAACTGTTTTTT
>TRBV5-1|few|TRBJ2-5|TRBD1
CASSLEGGPSYQETQYF
TGCGCCAGCAGCTTGGAAGGGGGCCCTTCGTACCAAGAGACCCAGTACTTC
>TRBV12-3/TRBV12-4|.|TRBJ2-5|.
CASSRRQEETQYF
TGTGCCAGCAGTCGCCGACAGGAGGAGACCCAGTACTTC
>TRBV6-1|many|TRBJ1-2|TRBD1
CASRIGTGLYGYTF
TGTGCCAGCAGGATCGGGACAGGGCTTTATGGCTACACCTTC
>TRBV5-1|many|TRBJ2-7|TRBD2
CASSFAGGYEQYF
TGCGCCAGCAGCTTCGCGGGGGGCTACGAGCAGTACTTC
>TRBV5-1|few|TRBJ2-7|.
CASSLRAGTTRVSYEQYF
TGCGCCAGCAGCCTCCGGGCGGGGACGACAAGGGTCTCCTACGAGCAGTACTTC
>TRBV6-5|.|TRBJ2-3|.
CASSYYGGDTDTQYF
TGTGCCAGCAGTTACTACGGCGGGGACACAGATACGCAGTATTTT
>TRBV5-1|many|TRBJ2-5|.
CASSLGGQGQETQYF
TGCGCCAGCAGCTTGGGGGGTCAGGGCCAAGAGACCCAGTACTTC
>TRBV6-5|many|TRBJ2-1|TRBD2
CASSYASGNNEQFF
TGTGCCAGCAGTTACGCTAGCGGAAACAATGAGCAGTTCTTC
>TRBV28|many|TRBJ2-7|.
CASSLAAEPYEQYF
TGTGCCAGCAGTTTGGCGGCGGAACCCTACGAGCAGTACTTC
>TRBV11-1|many|TRBJ1-5|.
CASSTRRNQPQHF
TGTGCCAGCAGCACCCGGAGGAATCAGCCCCAGCATTTT
>TRBV24-1|many|TRBJ2-1|TRBD2
CATSDPAGGLDEQFF
TGTGCCACCAGTGACCCAGCGGGAGGGTTGGATGAGCAGTTCTTC
>TRBV11-2|.|TRBJ1-6|TRBD1
CASSWGQHNSPLHF
TGTGCCAGCAGCTGGGGACAGCATAATTCACCCCTCCACTTT
>TRBV7-9|many|TRBJ2-6|.
CASSPPGGAIGANVLTF
TGTGCCAGCAGCCCGCCGGGCGGGGCTATTGGGGCCAACGTCCTGACTTTC
>TRBV12-3/TRBV12-4|many|TRBJ1-2|.
CASSFADGYTF
TGTGCCAGCAGTTTTGCGGACGGCTACACCTTC
>TRBV6-2/TRBV6-3|.|TRBJ1-2|.
CASSSVGQLTGYTF
TGTGCCAGCAGTTCGGTTGGACAGTTGACTGGCTACACCTTC
>TRBV2|many|TRBJ2-1|.
CASSAPTQTSYNEQFF
TGTGCCAGCAGCGCCCCGACTCAGACCTCCTACAATGAGCAGTTCTTC
>TRBV20-1|.|TRBJ2-6|.
CSARIPAGAGANVLTF
TGCAGTGCTAGAATCCCGGCGGGTGCCGGGGCCAACGTCCTGACTTTC
>TRBV30|many|TRBJ2-1|.
CAWSDGNEQFF
TGTGCCTGGAGTGATGGGAATGAGCAGTTCTTC
>TRBV28|many|TRBJ2-7|TRBD1
CASPGGTGGNEQYF
TGTGCCAGCCCGGGGGGGACAGGGGGCAACGAGCAGTACTTC
>TRBV28|.|TRBJ1-1|.
CASSLGASGQGREAFF
TGTGCCAGCAGTTTAGGAGCTTCGGGACAAGGTCGAGAAGCTTTCTTT
>TRBV13|few|TRBJ2-1|TRBD2
CASRGGTSGNEQFF
TGTGCCAGCAGGGGCGGGACTAGCGGTAATGAGCAGTTCTTC
>TRBV6-5|many|TRBJ1-5|.
CASSRTPNQPQHF
TGTGCCAGCAGCCGGACCCCCAATCAGCCCCAGCATTTT
>TRBV24-1|.|TRBJ2-3|.
CATSDFQGSDTQYF
TGTGCCACCAGTGATTTCCAGGGGTCAGATACGCAGTATTTT
>TRBV7-3|few|TRBJ2-2|.
CASSPQAPTGTDAGELFF
TGTGCCAGCAGCCCTCAGGCCCCGACAGGCACCGACGCCGGGGAGCTGTTTTTT
>TRBV20-1|many|TRBJ2-3|TRBD2
CSARDKGLAIDTQYF
TGCAGTGCTAGAGATAAGGGACTAGCAATCGATACGCAGTATTTT
>TRBV5-1|few|TRBJ2-1|TRBD2
CASSLPGGRNEQFF
TGCGCCAGCAGCTTACCGGGGGGGCGCAATGAGCAGTTCTTC
>TRBV5-1|.|TRBJ1-4|.
CASSLARTDEKLFF
TGCGCCAGCAGCTTGGCCAGAACCGATGAAAAACTGTTTTTT
>TRBV2|few|TRBJ2-7|.
CASSEAMPSHYEQYF
TGTGCCAGCAGTGAAGCGATGCCATCCCACTACGAGCAGTACTTC
>TRBV7-9|many|TRBJ2-3|.
CASSAPRAQADTQYF
TGTGCCAGCAGCGCCCCGAGGGCGCAGGCAGATACGCAGTATTTT
>TRBV12-3/TRBV12-4|few|TRBJ2-3|TRBD2
CASSTYSGSMKDTQYF
TGTGCCAGCAGCACCTATAGCGGGAGTATGAAAGATACGCAGTATTTT
>TRBV5-1|.|TRBJ2-3|TRBD1
CASSSGQKADTQYF
TGCGCCAGCAGCTCGGGACAGAAGGCAGATACGCAGTATTTT
>TRBV28|many|TRBJ2-7|.
CASSFQDLSSYEQYF
TGTGCCAGCAGTTTTCAGGACCTCTCCTCCTACGAGCAGTACTTC
>TRBV6-5|many|TRBJ1-2|.
CASSPARIYGYTF
TGTGCCAGCAGCCCAGCTCGTATCTATGGCTACACCTTC
>TRBV6-5|many|TRBJ2-6|.
CASSLGTGSSGANVLTF
TGTGCCAGCAGTTTGGGGACCGGTAGCTCTGGGGCCAACGTCCTGACTTTC
>TRBV7-8|many|TRBJ2-3|.
CASSVGGFTDTQYF
TGTGCCAGCAGCGTCGGAGGCTTCACAGATACGCAGTATTTT
>TRBV20-1|few|TRBJ2-7|.
CSASRLPYEQYF
TGCAGTGCTAGTCGGCTACCCTACGAGCAGTACTTC
>TRBV6-1|many|TRBJ1-2|.
CASRPGHTNYGYTF
TGTGCCAGCAGACCGGGACACACTAACTATGGCTACACCTTC
>TRBV10-3|few|TRBJ2-2|TRBD1
CAISDPQTGGTGELFF
TGTGCCATCAGTGATCCCCAGACAGGGGGAACCGGGGAGCTGTTTTTT
>TRBV2|.|TRBJ2-5|TRBD2
CASSRLAAQETQYF
TGTGCCAGCAGTCGACTAGCGGCTCAAGAGACCCAGTACTTC
>TRBV20-1|many|TRBJ2-3|.
CSAPKRGSSSTDTQYF
TGCAGTGCTCCAAAAAGGGGTTCCTCAAGCACAGATACGCAGTATTTT
>TRBV6-5|.|TRBJ2-3|TRBD2
CASSYQASGSTDTQYF
TGTGCCAGCAGTTACCAAGCTAGCGGTAGCACAGATACGCAGTATTTT
>TRBV2|few|TRBJ2-3|TRBD2
CASRPPGGGSVIDTQYF
TGTGCCAGCAGGCCTCCGGGAGGCGGGAGTGTAATAGATACGCAGTATTTT
>TRBV10-3|.|TRBJ1-3|TRBD1
CAMAPGQIGSGNTIYF
TGTGCCATGGCTCCGGGACAGATAGGCTCTGGAAACACCATATATTTT
>TRBV20-1|many|TRBJ2-7|.
CSARWTVYSYEQYF
TGCAGTGCTAGGTGGACAGTGTACTCCTACGAGCAGTACTTC
>TRBV12-3/TRBV12-4|.|TRBJ2-7|TRBD2
CASSDPGLGRDEQYF
TGTGCCAGCAGTGACCCGGGACTCGGGAGGGACGAGCAGTACTTC
>TRBV16|few|TRBJ1-5|TRBD1
CASALGQDSNQPQHF
TGTGCCAGCGCCCTGGGACAGGATAGCAATCAGCCCCAGCATTTT